This TCR beta chain was profiled in a study of T cells after yellow fever vaccination. Study at large: SMART-Seq v4 Ultra Low Input prepared libraries from low-cell fractions.

The sample holds many counts of this clonotype. The antigen is undetermined. TCRdb re-derived calls from the 5' RACE reads in MiXCR, one entry per CDR3 protein. The data hold about 320,000 distinct CDR3 sequences, with approximately 4.3% observed a single time. Study-level results: Weaker overall was a secondary response that nonetheless peaked faster, on day 5 versus 15. Reappearance after the booster was seen for most primary-vaccination clones, at roughly 96% CD4 and around 88% CD8.

This CDR3 has 14 amino acids. Germline CDR1 SGHDT, CDR2 YYEEEE. V shed 4 bases, J shed 7 bases, and the junction held 9 bases outside the gene matches. This chain connects TRBV5-6 to TRBJ2-3, with 7 bases matching TRBD1. This sequence was found in a man between 18 and 29 years old who received the YFV17D yellow fever vaccine. Here the sequenced sample was PBMCs, taken 15 days after the yellow fever booster vaccination. The CDR3 protein is CASSTQTGWNTQYF. The CDR3, as DNA: TGTGCCAGCAGCACCCAGACAGGGTGGAATACGCAGTATTTT.